This T cell receptor beta chain was identified in a study of cytomegalovirus exposure and HLA in healthy donors (dated by TCRdb to between 2016 and 2019). Notes on the research overall: According to an earlier analysis of a few hundred of the donors, roughly 180 million T cells yielded 117 million unique TCR beta sequences and approximately 280 Gb of sequence data. Among the roughly 400 genotyped donors, around 81% belonged to the genetic ancestry cluster associated with self-reported Caucasian donors. Class I and class II HLA loci were covered by the typing at four-digit resolution. The study profiled the T cell repertoires of under 700 subjects by immunosequencing and related them to cytomegalovirus serostatus. High-throughput TCR immunosequencing, statistical association of individual TCRs with disease status, and machine learning were combined to predict cytomegalovirus infection status. On average, approximately 250,000 unique TCR beta nucleotide sequences were sequenced per donor among a few hundred genotyped donors of the cohort, with roughly 18% of those sequences being non-productive. In a later analysis, previously published TCR beta repertoires from 600 to 850 donors were re-analyzed and high-resolution HLA genotyping was added so that TCR occurrence patterns could be studied. Rather than using new phenotypic data, the later analysis identified candidate immune exposures from TCR beta sequences and from how often those sequences occurred across donors. Roughly 300 gigabases of sequencing data and approximately 80 million unique TCR sequences were included in an early release covering 500 to 750 HLA-typed donors. Typing coverage differed by locus: A, B, C, DRB1 and DQB1 were typed in roughly 620-640 donors, DQA1 in 522, DPA1 in over 600, and DPB1 in 400 to 480. An earlier analysis of approximately 500 of the donors applied high-throughput TCR beta sequencing to assess whether each TCR beta V gene segment acted as functional or pseudogenic. In a later genetic analysis, genome-wide SNP genotypes for about 65% of the 666 donors were used, and that subset was treated as a discovery cohort. Donor age, sex, ethnicity and CMV serostatus were collected together with the repertoire data. In addition to the first cohort of roughly 700 subjects, a separate validation cohort of approximately 120 different subjects was used. Four or five DR-DQ haplotypes were handled as single units for association and clustering, since linkage in the cohort was strong. The study aimed to test whether cataloging public T cell receptors could reveal signatures of past pathogen exposure. All discovery cohort repertoires had been generated on a single sequencing platform.

The paper as a whole reports these results and caveats: Because the 87-base-pair reads could not distinguish some IMGT-functional V segments, including TRBV6-2 and TRBV6-3, those segments were excluded. In the study, 150 to 200 TCR beta chains were listed as associated with cytomegalovirus. When HLA alleles, especially DR and DQ, strongly co-occurred, TCR associations were difficult to assign to individual alleles. Three of the identified cytomegalovirus-associated TCR beta chains were confirmed in vitro to be specific for cytomegalovirus antigens. A later analysis associated about 18,000 TCR beta sequences with specific HLA alleles at a false discovery rate of 0.05. The sequencing pipeline was judged likely to have produced a cluster of highly shared sequence variants as a technical artifact. According to a later analysis, TCR association rates differed among HLA loci, with DRB1 alleles showing the most associated TCRs and HLA-C alleles showing the fewest. The authors suggested that the approach could potentially be generalized to other disease states and immunological phenotypes. An earlier analysis of 587 of the donors showed that most TCR beta V segments appeared in productive rearrangements either about 87% or about 30% of the time, which broadly matched IMGT annotations. CMV serostatus was the only immune exposure information available for the cohort. Linkage disequilibrium might explain the correlated functional status among segregating V segments, but an unknown experimental factor could not be excluded. According to a later analysis, parvovirus B19, influenza, CMV and Epstein-Barr virus appeared linked to several top co-occurrence clusters. The earlier analysis of approximately 560 of the donors excluded roughly 16 rarely observed V segments, including chromosome 9 orphons, because counts were too low. Because some donors lacked HLA typing at each locus, the association tests relied only on the typed subset. Most TCR sequences were observed very rarely across donors, whereas some public TCRs were present in many individuals. Cytomegalovirus status was reported to be diagnosed by the classifier with high specificity and sensitivity in both the original and validation cohorts. A later analysis found that HLA-associated TCR beta chains were more clonally expanded and had lower generation probabilities than equally common non-associated chains. The cohort was sequenced for TCR beta chains only, and without alpha or paired-chain data the features that could be detected were limited. According to a later genetic analysis, donors in an Asian-associated ancestry cluster had fewer N-insertions in productive TCRs than the approximately 700-donor mean. A further reported finding was that TCR beta sequences accurately predicted the HLA-A and HLA-B alleles for most subjects in the first cohort. Most CMV-associated TCR beta chains appeared to be HLA-restricted in a later analysis, and the HLA associations seemed to be driven largely by CMV exposure. V-gene and J-gene trimming of TCR beta chains was associated with a missense DCLRE1C variant in a later genetic analysis, and the association was replicated in an independent cohort. The presence/absence analyses assumed that sequencing depth was roughly uniform across donors, and that assumption may not be true.

Library construction relied on the immunoSEQ multiplex PCR assay. For the multiplex PCR, a mixture combining 60 forward primers for TCR Vbeta segments and 13 reverse primers for TCR Jbeta segments was used. A multiplex PCR assay on genomic DNA amplified the CDR3 region of rearranged TCR beta genes. The Illumina HiSeq System was used to sequence the amplified TCR beta libraries as 87-base-pair reads. For the original study's pipeline: Across the 500 to 850 repertoires, a later analysis counted approximately 75 million unique TCR beta chains, approximately 10 million of which were shared by at least two donors. A nearest-neighbor algorithm error-corrected the raw reads and collapsed the reads into unique sequences, merging closely related sequences to remove PCR and sequencing errors. To assign V, D and J gene segments, CDR3 sequences were aligned to IMGT reference sequences. For a sequence to be retained, a match of at least six nucleotides to both a V gene segment and a J gene segment was required. Rearrangements were classified as productive when the CDR3 lacked stop codons and remained in frame with V and J, and all other rearrangements were classified as non-productive. CDR3 was defined according to IMGT convention as the region running from the second conserved V-encoded cysteine to the conserved J-encoded phenylalanine. Sequences without an unambiguous match to a single V gene segment were excluded from the earlier analysis of a few hundred of the donors. An earlier analysis of 587 of the donors called V segments functional above 56.7% productive rearrangements and segregating when the between-donor standard deviation exceeded 5%. A statistical classification framework was built to diagnose cytomegalovirus status from the catalog of TCR beta chain sequences. A later analysis assigned V and J genes by comparing TCR nucleotide sequences with IMGT/GENE-DB human TR gene sequences. In a later analysis, CDR3 sequences and most-parsimonious VDJ recombination scenarios were assigned using the TCRdist pipeline. In a later analysis, each TCR beta chain was defined by its CDR3 amino acid sequence together with its V-gene family, and reads lacking a unique V-gene family were excluded. As a way to deal with suspected cross-contamination and a sequencing artifact, a later analysis dropped approximately 590 nucleotide sequences that were highly shared and had low generation probability. In a later analysis, a clonal expansion index was calculated for each public chain from normalized within-repertoire ranks of inferred template counts. In a later analysis, generation probabilities were computed using a VDJ recombination model fitted to out-of-frame rearrangements, and the results were checked against IGoR. A later analysis scored TCR-TCR, TCR-HLA and TCR-CMV co-occurrence with hypergeometric tests, applying a repertoire-size bias correction to TCR pairs. To estimate false discovery rates, a later analysis permuted the HLA or CMV assignments 20 times. In a later analysis, co-occurring TCRs were grouped using DBSCAN, with TCRdist sequence similarity added in when clustering inside HLA-allele-positive subsets. Repertoires with fewer than 30,000 or more than 120,000 public chains were left out of co-occurrence clustering, as were a handful of repertoires with anomalous nucleotide sharing. TCRdb took over this immuneACCESS table, retaining in-frame rearrangements with V and J assigned. Such tables are incomplete; in checked studies, under half of the missing clones stem from an unresolved V gene, and the remainder is unexplained. For V, J and clone size, that table is used; D and trimming come from the DNA. Present in this sample are 160,000 or so clones, over 80% of which were seen just once. Roughly 1.4% of the sample belongs to the ten largest clones.

The germline V gene sets CDR1 to WSHSY and CDR2 to SAAADI. The CDR3 spans 16 residues, from the cysteine through the phenylalanine. Of all the DNA, just the CDR3 is kept, 48 bases in frame from base 1. Here V drops 0 bases and J drops 10 bases, and the junction holds 5 bases not matched to any gene. The cohort comprised 666 healthy bone marrow donors. At the time of sampling, every cohort member was nominally healthy, though immune exposures that went unrecorded were likely present. The donor was CMV seronegative and belonged to the group of 352 seronegative cohort members. A peripheral blood sample was provided by each donor, and peripheral blood mononuclear cells were used for TCR beta sequencing. Genomic DNA extraction from the blood cell samples was performed with the Qiagen DNeasy Blood Extraction Kit. Concerning this clone: Its antigen is not yet known. No much larger clone exists at a distance of one base, and base qualities are not known.

This receptor chain uses TRBV10-2 and TRBJ1-6; the central 11 bases match TRBD1. The specimen sequenced was PBMCs. The clonotype originates from a woman aged 18 to 35 in good health and CMV-seronegative. The CDR3 here reads CASSESAGTGGSPLHF. The bases read TGCGCCAGCAGTGAGTCTGCCGGGACAGGGGGGTCACCCCTCCACTTT.